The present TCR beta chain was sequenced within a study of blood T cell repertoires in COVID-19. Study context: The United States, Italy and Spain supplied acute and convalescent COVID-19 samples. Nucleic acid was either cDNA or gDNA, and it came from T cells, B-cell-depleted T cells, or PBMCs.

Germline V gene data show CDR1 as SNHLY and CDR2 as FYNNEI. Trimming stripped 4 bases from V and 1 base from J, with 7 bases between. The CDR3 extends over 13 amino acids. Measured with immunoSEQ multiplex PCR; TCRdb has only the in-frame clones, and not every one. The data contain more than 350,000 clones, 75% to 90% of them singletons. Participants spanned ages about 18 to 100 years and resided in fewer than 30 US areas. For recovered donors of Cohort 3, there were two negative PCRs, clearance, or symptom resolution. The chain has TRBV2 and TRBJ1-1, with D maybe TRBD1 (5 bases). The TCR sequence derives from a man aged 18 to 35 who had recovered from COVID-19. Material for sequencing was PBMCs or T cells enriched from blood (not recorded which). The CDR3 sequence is CASSGQQNTEAFF. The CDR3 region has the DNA TGTGCCAGCAGTGGACAGCAGAACACTGAAGCTTTCTTT.